A single sample gave rise to the 26 T cell receptor beta chains below, sequenced in a study of T cell responses to AZD1222 COVID-19 vaccine. Sequenced by immunoSEQ multiplex PCR; TCRdb stores in-frame clones only, minus some. This table holds 110,000 to 150,000 clones, 90% found once. This material consisted of peripheral blood, taken on day 0 of AZD1222 vaccination. Receptors were obtained from an adult in good health.

V gene TRBV27 combines with J gene TRBJ2-2; the match to TRBD1 covers 10 bases. V was clipped by 6 bases and J by 6 bases; unmatched bases: 4. Germline V gene lookup returns CDR1 MNHEY and CDR2 SMNVEV (reference sequence). This CDR3 spans 14 amino acids. CDR3 protein: CASSNGQGAGELFF. The CDR3, as DNA: TGTGCCAGCAGCAACGGACAGGGGGCCGGGGAGCTGTTTTTT.

This chain uses TRBV13 with TRBJ2-3; 9 bases map to TRBD2. V trimming: 5 bases; J trimming: 2 bases; junction bases outside the gene matches: 5. The CDR3 length is 15 residues. Germline CDR1 and CDR2: PRHDT and FYEKMQ (reference sequence). Here the CDR3 DNA reads TGTGCCAGCAGCAAGACTAGCGGTCTCACAGATACGCAGTATTTT. Translated, it gives CASSKTSGLTDTQYF. The full variable domain, completed using reference TRBV13 and TRBJ2-3, is AAGVIQSPRHLIKEKRETATLKCYPIPRHDTVYWYQQGPGQDPQFLISFYEKMQSDKGSIPDRFSAQQFSDYHSELNMSSLELGDSALYFCASSKTSGLTDTQYFGPGTRLTVL.

This clone was picked up a small number of times. This chain joins TRBV5-1 and TRBJ2-7; D is uncertain. Per germline, CDR1 SGHRS and CDR2 YFSETQ. The CDR3 loop spans 14 amino acids. V was clipped by 1 base and J by 4 bases, with 12 bases between them. The CDR3 bases are TGCGCCAGCAGCTTGTCAGGCAAAGGATACGAGCAGTACTTC. Its translation is CASSLSGKGYEQYF.

This clone was detected a few times. The chain combines TRBV11-2 with TRBJ2-1; 10 nucleotides agree with TRBD2. CDR3 length: 19 amino acids. With 5 bases clipped from V and 3 bases from J, the junction kept 16 bases outside the gene matches. The V gene's germline CDR1 is SGHAT and CDR2 FQNNGV. CDR3 amino acids: CASSRTSGNTPGHYNEQFF. In DNA, the CDR3 is TGTGCCAGCAGCCGGACTAGCGGAAATACCCCGGGGCACTACAATGAGCAGTTCTTC.

The rearrangement joins TRBV12-5 to TRBJ2-1, with 9 nucleotides matching TRBD1. The junction had 8 bases not matched to a gene; V was cut back by 7 bases and J by 7 bases. This CDR3 comprises 14 residues. CDR1 is LGHNT, CDR2 FRNRAP, per germline. CDR3 sequence: CASAPDRGKNEQFF. CDR3 in DNA: TGTGCTAGTGCTCCGGACAGGGGAAAGAATGAGCAGTTCTTC.

The genes are TRBV25-1 and TRBJ1-1; the match to TRBD1 covers 7 bases. After removal of 4 bases from V and 1 base from J, the junction contained 3 bases not matched to a gene. This CDR3 comprises 14 residues. Germline values: CDR1 MGHDK, CDR2 SYGVNS. The CDR3 sequence is CASSGYRGNTEAFF. The CDR3 coding sequence is TGTGCCAGCAGTGGATACAGGGGGAACACTGAAGCTTTCTTT.

The genes are TRBV6-2 or TRBV6-3 and TRBJ2-7, with TRBD2 matching over 11 bases. This CDR3 spans 17 amino acids. Germline V gives CDR1 MNHEY, CDR2 SVGEGT. Losses at the gene ends were 2 bases for V and 0 bases for J; bases not matched to a gene: 6. The CDR3 DNA follows: TGTGCCAGCAGTTACCCTCGTAGCGGGAGGGCCTCCTACGAGCAGTACTTC. Protein sequence: CASSYPRSGRASYEQYF.

The rearrangement links TRBV2 to TRBJ2-7; TRBD2 matches 13 bases. The CDR3 covers 19 residues. Germline-derived CDR1 and CDR2 are SNHLY and FYNNEI. The ends lost 3 bases at V and 0 bases at J; junction bases unmatched: 11. The CDR3 coding sequence is TGTGCCAGCAGTGACCCTAGACTAGCGGGGGGCCAAAGCTCCTACGAGCAGTACTTC. It is translated as CASSDPRLAGGQSSYEQYF.

The chain joins TRBV6-5 to TRBJ2-7, with D perhaps TRBD1 (5 bases). Germline V CDR1 and CDR2: MNHEY, SVGAGI. The V end lost 6 bases, the J end lost 2 bases, and 11 bases lay between the germline ends. The CDR3 loop spans 13 amino acids. CDR3 bases: TGTGCCAGCAGCACGACAGCCACCTACGAGCAGTACTTC. This sequence encodes CASSTTATYEQYF.

The chain links TRBV7-9 to TRBJ2-7; weak D call: TRBD1 (5 bases). The CDR3 is 12 residues long. Germline lookup yields CDR1 SEHNR and CDR2 FQNEAQ (reference sequence). V was cut by 4 bases and J by 4 bases, with 8 bases left in between. The CDR3, as DNA: TGTGCCAGCAGCTCAGGGCAATACGAGCAGTACTTC. Translated, it gives CASSSGQYEQYF.

In this sample, this clone turned up once. The chain uses TRBV19 and TRBJ1-3; 8 nucleotides align to TRBD1. Germline V CDR1 and CDR2: LNHDA, SQIVND (reference sequence). The V and J ends lost 6 bases and 1 base, in that order; junction bases with no gene match: 11. This CDR3 is 17 amino acids long. CDR3 nucleotide sequence: TGTGCCAGTAGCAGGACAGGGCGCTACGAGTCTGGAAACACCATATATTTT. Translation gives CASSRTGRYESGNTIYF.

The CDR3: CASSESRSSTDTQYF. The DNA for the CDR3 is TGTGCCAGCAGTGAATCTAGGTCTAGCACAGATACGCAGTATTTT. The genes are TRBV25-1 and TRBJ2-3, with no clear D. From germline, CDR1 is MGHDK and CDR2 SYGVNS. This CDR3 has 15 residues. Trimming took 1 base from V and 0 from J, leaving 8 bases between them.

The J gene is TRBJ2-2, the V gene TRBV3-1 (or the pseudogene TRBV3-2), with TRBD2 matching over 11 bases. The trim removed 10 bases at V and 4 bases at J, leaving 11 bases unmatched. Germline CDR1 LGHDT, CDR2 YNNKEL (reference sequence). CDR3 length: 16 residues. The CDR3 sequence: CATSPLAGAITGELFF. DNA of the CDR3: TGTGCCACAAGCCCACTAGCGGGAGCGATCACCGGGGAGCTGTTTTTT.

The chain links TRBV24-1 to TRBJ1-1; 8 bases are a match to TRBD1. Germline-derived CDR1 and CDR2 are KGHDR and SFDVKD. CDR3 size: 17 residues. The ends lost 2 bases at V and 0 bases at J; junction bases unmatched: 7. CDR3 loop: CATSDSRTGSMNTEAFF. DNA of the CDR3: TGTGCCACCAGTGATTCGCGGACAGGGTCGATGAACACTGAAGCTTTCTTT.

The gene calls are TRBV27 and TRBJ1-6; TRBD1 agrees at 8 bases. CDR3 length: 17 amino acids. Per germline, CDR1 MNHEY and CDR2 SMNVEV (reference sequence). V gave up 0 bases and J gave up 6 bases; unmatched junction bases: 7. The DNA of the CDR3 is TGTGCCAGCAGTTTATCGCTCAGGGGGCTTGGTAATTCACCCCTCCACTTT. Protein sequence: CASSLSLRGLGNSPLHF.

The chain has TRBV29-1 and TRBJ2-1; 12 bases are shared with TRBD1. The trim removed 6 bases at V and 4 bases at J, leaving 7 bases unmatched. CDR3 length: 15 amino acids. CDR1 and CDR2 from the germline V gene are SQVTM and ANQGSEA. CDR3 sequence reads: CSVPGQGAEYNEQFF. CDR3 DNA sequence: TGCAGCGTCCCGGGACAGGGGGCGGAATACAATGAGCAGTTCTTC.

This rearrangement joins TRBV3-1 (or the pseudogene TRBV3-2) to TRBJ2-7; 13 bases match TRBD2. V lost 0 bases to trimming and J lost 3 bases; unmatched junction nucleotides: 14. CDR3 length: 20 residues. CDR1 and CDR2 from the germline V gene are LGHDT and YNNKEL (reference sequence). The CDR3 reads CASSQDCAGPGLAGDYEQYF. The CDR3 nucleotides read TGTGCCAGCAGCCAAGATTGTGCAGGGCCAGGACTAGCGGGAGACTACGAGCAGTACTTC.

This chain connects TRBV14 to TRBJ1-2, with a weak D call TRBD1 (5 bases). Trimming took 2 bases from V and 1 from J, leaving 11 bases between them. The CDR3 contains 15 residues. Germline V CDR1 and CDR2: SGHDN, FVKESK. The CDR3: CASSQYTGINYGYTF. CDR3 bases: TGTGCCAGCAGCCAATACACAGGCATTAACTATGGCTACACCTTC. Using reference TRBV14 and TRBJ1-2 for the parts outside the CDR3, the full variable domain is EAGVTQFPSHSVIEKGQTVTLRCDPISGHDNLYWYRRVMGKEIKFLLHFVKESKQDESGMPNNRFLAERTGGTYSTLKVQPAELEDSGVYFCASSQYTGINYGYTFGSGTRLTVV.

CDR3 nucleotides: TGTGCCAGCAATGATCCCTATAGGACTAGCGGGTACACCTACGAGCAGTACTTC. Encoded protein: CASNDPYRTSGYTYEQYF. The rearrangement links TRBV4-2 to TRBJ2-7; 11 nucleotides agree with TRBD2. The V gene end was trimmed by 7 bases and the J gene end by 2 bases; junction bases not matched to a gene: 16. The germline V gene has CDR1 LGHNA and CDR2 YNFKEQ. The CDR3 length is 18 residues.

The V and J genes are TRBV19 and TRBJ1-5; D call uncertain. The CDR3 has 15 amino acids. Germline assignment: CDR1 LNHDA and CDR2 SQIVND (reference sequence). Trimming pared 3 bases from V and 1 base from J, leaving 10 bases between. The CDR3 coding sequence is TGTGCCAGTAGTATGACGACGCCCAGCAATCAGCCCCAGCATTTT. Its protein product is CASSMTTPSNQPQHF.

This clone was recorded only once. This chain joins TRBV2 and TRBJ1-6, with D perhaps TRBD1 (6 bases). The CDR3 loop spans 16 amino acids. Trimming cost V 4 bases and J 6 bases, with 16 bases left between them. Germline CDR1 and CDR2: SNHLY and FYNNEI. The CDR3 bases are TGTGCCAGCAGTGGGTCTCCGCAGGGGATTAATTCACCCCTCCACTTT. The encoded protein is CASSGSPQGINSPLHF.

The chain links TRBV5-6 to TRBJ1-4, with D possibly TRBD1 on 5 matching bases. Germline values: CDR1 SGHDT, CDR2 YYEEEE. V lost 1 base and J 14 bases, leaving 15 bases between the germline ends. The CDR3 runs 13 residues. Written as DNA, the CDR3 is TGTGCCAGCAGCTTGTACGACAGACGAAAGCTGTTTTTT. It codes for CASSLYDRRKLFF.

This chain links TRBV19 with TRBJ2-3; 8 bases match TRBD1. The length of the CDR3 is 14 residues. V shed 9 bases, J shed 4 bases, and the junction held 9 bases outside the gene matches. Germline V gives CDR1 LNHDA, CDR2 SQIVND (reference sequence). In nucleotides, the CDR3 is TGTGCCAGCCGAAGACAGGGGTTCGCAGATACGCAGTATTTT. It translates to CASRRQGFADTQYF.

V usage is TRBV2 and J usage is TRBJ2-2, with 11 bases that match TRBD1. Germline lookup yields CDR1 SNHLY and CDR2 FYNNEI. Trimming at V came to 4 bases and at J to 4 bases, leaving 2 bases not matched to a gene. The CDR3 spans 15 residues. The CDR3 region is CASSAGTGGTGELFF. Written as DNA, the CDR3 is TGTGCCAGCAGTGCCGGGACAGGGGGCACCGGGGAGCTGTTTTTT.

This CDR3 reads CAISEGGSSTDTQYF. CDR3 DNA: TGTGCCATCAGTGAAGGGGGCTCTAGCACAGATACGCAGTATTTT. The V and J genes are TRBV10-3 and TRBJ2-3, with 7 bases fitting TRBD1. Per germline, CDR1 ENHRY and CDR2 SYGVKD. The CDR3 runs 15 residues. V gave up 3 bases and J gave up 0 bases; unmatched junction bases: 3.

This sequence joins TRBV11-2 and TRBJ1-3; possibly TRBD1 for D (6 bases). This CDR3 has 16 residues. The ends were cut back, 1 base at V and 4 bases at J, with 14 bases in the middle. Germline CDR1 SGHAT, CDR2 FQNNGV. The CDR3 is CASSLARGRGGNTIYF. CDR3 bases: TGTGCCAGCAGCTTAGCCCGGGGGCGCGGGGGAAACACCATATATTTT.